What follows are 18 T cell receptor beta chains derived from one specimen sequenced in a study of shared clonotypes between healthy human individuals. Profiling relied on immunoSEQ multiplex PCR, and the TCRdb table lists in-frame clones only, not all of them. The table records around 2.5 million clones, roughly 93% of them present only once. The specimen was naive CD4+ T cells from PBMCs. Documented subset: CD45RA+ positively selected. Source of these receptors: a man younger than 30 in good health. Some clones in this sample may be carry-over from other donors' samples.

The chain combines TRBV21-1 with TRBJ2-6; the table's D gene call, TRBD1, was not cross checked with the DNA. TRBV21-1 is a pseudogene locus. The CDR3 extends over 17 amino acids. The CDR3 loop is CASSISDRDSGANVLTF. For the CDR3, the DNA is TGTGCCAGCAGCATCAGCGACAGAGACTCTGGGGCCAACGTCCTGACTTTC.

The V call is TRBV14, the J call TRBJ2-6; no clear D. Looked up from germline, CDR1 is SGHDN and CDR2 is FVKESK. V lost 7 bases and J 1 base, leaving 8 bases between the germline ends. This CDR3 is 14 amino acids long. The CDR3 DNA follows: TGTGCCAGCACCCACTCTTCTGGGGCCAACGTCCTGACTTTC. It translates to CASTHSSGANVLTF.

The chain employs TRBV11-3 and TRBJ2-7; D gene unclear. The germline gives CDR1 SGHNT, CDR2 YENEEA. V lost 5 bases to trimming and J lost 1 base, with 18 bases between them. This CDR3 is 16 amino acids long. CDR3 sequence: CASSPSGVAASYEQYF. CDR3 sequence (DNA): TGTGCCAGCAGCCCATCGGGCGTCGCCGCGTCCTACGAGCAGTACTTC.

The J gene is TRBJ1-1, the V gene TRBV6-1; D gene ambiguous. The ends were cut back, 0 bases at V and 5 bases at J, with 16 bases in the middle. Germline values: CDR1 MNHNS, CDR2 SASEGT. The CDR3 is 16 amino acids. The CDR3 DNA reads as TGTGCCAGCAGTGAAGCCCGCTCCCCTCGGGGTACTGAAGCTTTCTTT. It yields the protein CASSEARSPRGTEAFF.

The chain employs TRBV6-5 and TRBJ2-1; D unresolved. The CDR3 has 13 residues. The V end was cut by 0 bases, the J end by 5 bases, with 5 bases between. Germline lookup yields CDR1 MNHEY and CDR2 SVGAGI. The CDR3 DNA reads as TGTGCCAGCAGTTACTCGTGGGACAATGAGCAGTTCTTC. Translation: CASSYSWDNEQFF.

This chain's CDR3 is CASSPLRASTDTQYF. For the CDR3, the DNA is TGTGCCAGCAGCCCCTTAAGGGCTAGCACAGATACGCAGTATTTT. This rearrangement joins TRBV14 to TRBJ2-3; D gene unclear. The CDR3 totals 15 residues. The V gene lost 4 bases and the J gene lost 0 bases, with 11 bases spanning the gap. The germline CDR1 and CDR2 sequences are SGHDN and FVKESK. Looking up the rest from reference TRBV14 and TRBJ2-3 gives the full variable domain: EAGVTQFPSHSVIEKGQTVTLRCDPISGHDNLYWYRRVMGKEIKFLLHFVKESKQDESGMPNNRFLAERTGGTYSTLKVQPAELEDSGVYFCASSPLRASTDTQYFGPGTRLTVL.

The gene calls are TRBV5-1 and TRBJ2-1; possible D gene TRBD1, 5 bases. Looked up from germline, CDR1 is SGHRS and CDR2 is YFSETQ. Trimming cost V 2 bases and J 6 bases, with 18 bases left between them. This CDR3 is 16 amino acids long. CDR3 loop: CASSLEGDFGFNEQFF. As DNA, the CDR3 is TGCGCCAGCAGCTTAGAAGGGGATTTTGGTTTCAATGAGCAGTTCTTC.

This clone has more than one count but fewer than ten. The V call is TRBV10-1, the J call TRBJ1-1; 9 bases match TRBD1. Germline trimming cut 5 bases from V and 1 base from J; bases unmatched to any gene: 2. The CDR3 extends over 14 amino acids. Germline V gives CDR1 WNHNN, CDR2 SYGVQD (reference sequence). The CDR3 DNA reads as TGCGCCAGCAGTAGGGGACAGGGGAACACTGAAGCTTTCTTT. Translating gives CASSRGQGNTEAFF.

This chain links TRBV9 with TRBJ2-3; no firm D call. The CDR3 runs to 13 residues. The germline V and J ends were trimmed by 3 bases and 4 bases, with 9 bases remaining between them. Germline CDR1 is SGDLS and CDR2 is YYNGEE. The CDR3 sequence: CASSASTPDTQYF. CDR3 DNA sequence: TGTGCCAGCAGCGCCTCGACCCCAGATACGCAGTATTTT.

This clone was counted a single time. The chain employs TRBV7-3 and TRBJ1-2; 7 nucleotides agree with TRBD1. The germline V gene encodes CDR1 SGHTA and CDR2 FQGTGA. J was trimmed by 4 bases and V by 5 bases; bases with no gene match: 10. The CDR3 has 15 amino acids. As DNA, the CDR3 is TGTGCCAGCAGCCGCCGGGACAGCACTTTCTATGGCTACACCTTC. Translation: CASSRRDSTFYGYTF. Full variable domain (remainder filled in from reference TRBV7-3 and TRBJ1-2): GAGVSQTPSNKVTEKGKYVELRCDPISGHTALYWYRQSLGQGPEFLIYFQGTGAADDSGLPNDRFFAVRPEGSVSTLKIQRTERGDSAVYLCASSRRDSTFYGYTFGSGTRLTVV.

Details on this clone: The same CDR3 also results from other DNA sequences found in this sample. V usage is TRBV28 and J usage is TRBJ1-1; D ambiguous. Germline values: CDR1 MDHEN, CDR2 SYDVKM. The CDR3 runs 12 residues. V lost 3 bases to trimming and J lost 0 bases, with 2 bases between them. CDR3 residues: CASSFLNTEAFF. CDR3 DNA sequence: TGTGCCAGCAGTTTCCTGAACACTGAAGCTTTCTTT.

The table lists this clone with a few counts. The chain carries TRBV4-2 and TRBJ1-5; no firm D call. This CDR3 spans 14 amino acids. From germline, CDR1 is LGHNA and CDR2 YNFKEQ. The V gene lost 0 bases and the J gene lost 9 bases, with 12 bases spanning the gap. The CDR3 reads CASSQETAGGPQHF. CDR3 sequence (DNA): TGTGCCAGCAGCCAAGAGACCGCGGGAGGGCCCCAGCATTTT.

The chain couples TRBV6-4 to TRBJ2-3; TRBD2 aligns across 12 bases. Trimming removed 4 bases from V and 5 bases from J; junction bases left unmatched: 4. CDR3 length equals 15 residues. CDR1 and CDR2 (germline): MRHNA, SNTAGT. CDR3 DNA: TGTGCCAGCAGTGTACTAGCGGGAGGTGGAGATACGCAGTATTTT. Translation: CASSVLAGGGDTQYF.

V gene TRBV28 combines with J gene TRBJ2-1, with 9 bases that match TRBD1. The V segment lost 4 bases and the J segment 5 bases; nucleotides outside the gene matches: 6. Germline CDR1 is MDHEN and CDR2 is SYDVKM. This CDR3 is built from 15 residues. The CDR3 loop reads CASSWGTGRNNEQFF. The CDR3 DNA is TGTGCCAGCAGTTGGGGGACAGGGAGGAACAATGAGCAGTTCTTC.

The chain has TRBV21-1 and TRBJ2-3; the D call in the table, TRBD2, was not verified against the DNA. TRBV21-1 represents a pseudogene. The CDR3 sequence is 16 residues long. The chain's CDR3 is CASSLMTSGATDTQYF. CDR3 coding DNA: TGTGCCAGCAGCTTGATGACTAGCGGGGCCACAGATACGCAGTATTTT.

V is TRBV28 and J is TRBJ1-1; the D is unclear. CDR3 length: 15 amino acids. Trimming took 7 bases from V and 0 from J, leaving 15 bases between them. CDR1 is MDHEN and CDR2 is SYDVKM in the germline V gene. CDR3 residues: CASTPRWLMNTEAFF. The CDR3 DNA sequence: TGTGCCAGCACCCCCCGGTGGCTCATGAACACTGAAGCTTTCTTT. Combining the CDR3 with reference TRBV28 and TRBJ1-1 gives the whole variable domain DVKVTQSSRYLVKRTGEKVFLECVQDMDHENMFWYRQDPGLGLRLIYFSYDVKMKEKGDIPEGYSVSREKKERFSLILESASTNQTSMYLCASTPRWLMNTEAFFGQGTRLTVV.

The CDR3 DNA reads TGTGCCAGCAGTTCCTCTGGGGCGGGGGGCTACAATGAGCAGTTCTTC. It is translated as CASSSSGAGGYNEQFF. The chain joins TRBV28 to TRBJ2-1; the match to TRBD2 covers 8 bases. CDR3 size: 16 residues. J lost 3 bases, V lost 4 bases, and 8 bases had no gene match. CDR1 is MDHEN, CDR2 SYDVKM, per germline.

The chain couples TRBV6-5 to TRBJ1-5, with D perhaps matching TRBD1 (5 bases). CDR1 and CDR2 from the germline V gene are MNHEY and SVGAGI. The CDR3 length is 14 residues. Trimming shortened V by 2 bases and J by 3 bases, and 8 bases separated the two germline ends. CDR3 bases: TGTGCCAGCAGTTACAGGGGCCTCAATCAGCCCCAGCATTTT. It yields the protein CASSYRGLNQPQHF.